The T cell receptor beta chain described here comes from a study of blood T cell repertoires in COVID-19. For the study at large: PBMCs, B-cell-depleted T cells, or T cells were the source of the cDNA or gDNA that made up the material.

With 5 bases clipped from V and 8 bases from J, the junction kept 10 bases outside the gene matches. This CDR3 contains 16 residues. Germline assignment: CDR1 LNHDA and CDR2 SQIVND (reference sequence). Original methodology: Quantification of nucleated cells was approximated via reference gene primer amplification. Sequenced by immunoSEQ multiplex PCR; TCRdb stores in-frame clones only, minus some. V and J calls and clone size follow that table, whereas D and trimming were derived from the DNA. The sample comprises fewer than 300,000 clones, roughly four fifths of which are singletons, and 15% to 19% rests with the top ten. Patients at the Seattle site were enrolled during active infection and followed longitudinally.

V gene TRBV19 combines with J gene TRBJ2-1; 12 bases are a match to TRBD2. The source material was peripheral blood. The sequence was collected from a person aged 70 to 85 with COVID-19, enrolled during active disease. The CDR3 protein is CASSAHTGLAGYEQFF. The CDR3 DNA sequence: TGTGCCAGTAGTGCACATACGGGACTAGCGGGTTATGAGCAGTTCTTC.